This T cell receptor beta chain was observed in a study of blood T cell repertoires in COVID-19. Only in-frame clones appear in the TCRdb table, and some are missing; sequencing was by immunoSEQ multiplex PCR. The repertoire consists of approximately 470,000 clones, with 75% to 90% occurring once and the leading ten covering under 0.85%. This clone was observed once. Germline CDR1 DFQATT, CDR2 SNEGSKA (reference sequence). The V and J ends lost 5 bases and 6 bases respectively, with 6 bases between them. There are 10 residues in the CDR3. Individuals drawn from 24 US areas were roughly 18 to 95 years old. Two negative PCRs, clearance, or symptom resolution characterized the recovered Cohort 3 donors.

Material for sequencing was PBMCs or T cells enriched from blood (not recorded which). The rearrangement links TRBV20-1 to TRBJ2-3; D possibly corresponds to TRBD2 (6 bases). The TCR comes from a woman aged 18-29 years who had recovered from COVID-19. The CDR3 nucleotides are TGCAGTGCTCTAGCGGATACGCAGTATTTT. Amino acids: CSALADTQYF.